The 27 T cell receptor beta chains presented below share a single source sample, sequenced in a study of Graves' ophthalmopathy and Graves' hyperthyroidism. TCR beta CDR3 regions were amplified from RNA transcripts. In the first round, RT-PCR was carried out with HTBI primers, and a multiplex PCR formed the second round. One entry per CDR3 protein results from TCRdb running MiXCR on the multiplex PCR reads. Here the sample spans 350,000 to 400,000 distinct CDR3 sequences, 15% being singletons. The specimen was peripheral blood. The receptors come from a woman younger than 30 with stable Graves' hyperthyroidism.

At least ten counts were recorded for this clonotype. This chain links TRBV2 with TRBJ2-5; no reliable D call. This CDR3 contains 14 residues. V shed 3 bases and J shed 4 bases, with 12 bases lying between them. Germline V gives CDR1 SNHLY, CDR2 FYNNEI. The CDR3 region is CASSDGQSPETQYF. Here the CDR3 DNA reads TGTGCCAGCAGTGACGGCCAGTCTCCAGAGACCCAGTACTTC.

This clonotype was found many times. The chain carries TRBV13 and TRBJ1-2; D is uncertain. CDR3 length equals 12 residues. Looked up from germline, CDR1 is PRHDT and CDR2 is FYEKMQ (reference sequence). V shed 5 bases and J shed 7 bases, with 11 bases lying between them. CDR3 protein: CASSARVAGYTF. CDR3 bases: TGTGCCAGCAGCGCACGGGTTGCTGGCTACACCTTC.

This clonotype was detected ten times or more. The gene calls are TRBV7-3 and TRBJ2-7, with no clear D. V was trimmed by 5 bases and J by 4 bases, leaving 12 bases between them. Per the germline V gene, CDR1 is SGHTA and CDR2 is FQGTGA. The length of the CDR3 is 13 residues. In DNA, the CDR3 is TGTGCCAGCAGCCTTGTTGTCGGGTACGAGCAGTACTTC. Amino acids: CASSLVVGYEQYF.

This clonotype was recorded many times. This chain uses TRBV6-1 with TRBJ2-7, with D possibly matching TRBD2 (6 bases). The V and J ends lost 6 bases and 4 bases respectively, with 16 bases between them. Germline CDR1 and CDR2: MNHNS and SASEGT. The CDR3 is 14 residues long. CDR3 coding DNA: TGTGCCAGCAGCGAAACCGGGACTGAGTACGAGCAGTACTTC. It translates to CASSETGTEYEQYF.

The CDR3 nucleotides are TGTGCCAGCGGGGACAGGGGGTATGGAAACACCATATATTTT. Its protein product is CASGDRGYGNTIYF. The V call is TRBV12-3 or TRBV12-4, the J call TRBJ1-3; TRBD1 matches at 11 bases. This CDR3 has 14 amino acids. V lost 8 bases to trimming and J lost 3 bases; unmatched junction nucleotides: 3.

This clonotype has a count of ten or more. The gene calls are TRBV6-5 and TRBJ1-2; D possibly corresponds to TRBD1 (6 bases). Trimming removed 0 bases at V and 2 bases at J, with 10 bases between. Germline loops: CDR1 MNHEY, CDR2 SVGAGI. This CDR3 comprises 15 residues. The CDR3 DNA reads TGTGCCAGCAGTTACTCGACAAGGGGGAACTATGGCTACACCTTC. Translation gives CASSYSTRGNYGYTF.

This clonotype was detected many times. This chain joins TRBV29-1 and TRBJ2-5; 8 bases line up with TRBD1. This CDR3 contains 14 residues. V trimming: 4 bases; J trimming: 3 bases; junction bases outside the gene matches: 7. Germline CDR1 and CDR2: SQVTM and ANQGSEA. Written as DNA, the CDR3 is TGCAGCGTTGGGACCGGGACAGGCAAAGAGACCCAGTACTTC. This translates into CSVGTGTGKETQYF.

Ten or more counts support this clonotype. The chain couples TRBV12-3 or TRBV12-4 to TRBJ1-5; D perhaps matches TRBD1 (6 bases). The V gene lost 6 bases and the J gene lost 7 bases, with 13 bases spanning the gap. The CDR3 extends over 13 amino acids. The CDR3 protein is CASRMTGEQPQHF. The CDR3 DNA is TGTGCCAGCAGGATGACAGGTGAACAGCCCCAGCATTTT.

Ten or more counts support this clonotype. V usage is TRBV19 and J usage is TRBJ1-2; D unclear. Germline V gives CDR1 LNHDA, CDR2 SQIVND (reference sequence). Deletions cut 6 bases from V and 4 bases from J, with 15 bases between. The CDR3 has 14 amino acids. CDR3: CASSPPQRSYGYTF. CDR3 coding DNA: TGTGCCAGTAGCCCACCACAGAGGTCCTATGGCTACACCTTC.

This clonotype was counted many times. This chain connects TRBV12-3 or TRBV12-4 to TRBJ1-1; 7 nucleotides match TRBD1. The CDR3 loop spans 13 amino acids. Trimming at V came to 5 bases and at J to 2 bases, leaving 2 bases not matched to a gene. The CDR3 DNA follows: TGTGCCAGCAGTCACAGGGGAAACACTGAAGCTTTCTTT. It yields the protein CASSHRGNTEAFF.

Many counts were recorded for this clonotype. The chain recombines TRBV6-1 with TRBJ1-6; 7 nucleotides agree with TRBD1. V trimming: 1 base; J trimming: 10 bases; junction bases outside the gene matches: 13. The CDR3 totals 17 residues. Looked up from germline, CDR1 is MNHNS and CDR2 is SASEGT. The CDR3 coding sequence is TGTGCCAGCAGTGAAGGGCCGATCACAGGGGCCGGATCACCCCTCCACTTT. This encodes CASSEGPITGAGSPLHF.

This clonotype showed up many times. CDR3 sequence reads: CASKGNDYGYTF. The CDR3 nucleotides are TGCGCCAGCAAGGGAAACGACTATGGCTACACCTTC. V is TRBV5-1 and J is TRBJ1-2; D is uncertain. Germline V gene sequence: CDR1 SGHRS, CDR2 YFSETQ. Trimming took 6 bases from V and 3 from J, leaving 9 bases between them. This CDR3 spans 12 amino acids.

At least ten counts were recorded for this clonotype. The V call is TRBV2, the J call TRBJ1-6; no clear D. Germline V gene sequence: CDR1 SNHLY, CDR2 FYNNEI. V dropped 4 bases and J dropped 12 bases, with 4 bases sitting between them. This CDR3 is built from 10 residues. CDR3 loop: CASSGKPLHF. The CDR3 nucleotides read TGTGCCAGCAGTGGTAAACCCCTCCACTTT.

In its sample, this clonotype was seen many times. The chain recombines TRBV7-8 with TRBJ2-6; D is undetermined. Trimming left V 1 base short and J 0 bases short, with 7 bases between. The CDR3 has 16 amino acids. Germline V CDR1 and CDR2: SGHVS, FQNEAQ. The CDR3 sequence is CASSLEIGSGANVLTF. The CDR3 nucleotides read TGTGCCAGCAGCTTAGAAATCGGCTCTGGGGCCAACGTCCTGACTTTC.

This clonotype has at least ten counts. CDR3 sequence reads: CANRYRDCYEQYF. CDR3 in DNA: TGTGCCAACCGTTACAGGGATTGCTACGAGCAGTACTTC. V and J are TRBV6-5 and TRBJ2-7; D might be TRBD1 (6 bases). There are 13 residues in the CDR3. Germline V CDR1 and CDR2: MNHEY, SVGAGI. V was pared by 10 bases and J by 3 bases, with 16 bases between.

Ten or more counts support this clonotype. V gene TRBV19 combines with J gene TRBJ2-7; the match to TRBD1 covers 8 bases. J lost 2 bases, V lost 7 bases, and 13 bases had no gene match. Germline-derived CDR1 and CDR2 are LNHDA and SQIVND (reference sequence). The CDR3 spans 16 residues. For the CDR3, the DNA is TGTGCCAGTAACCCTCAGGGGGCTGGTCTAACCTACGAGCAGTACTTC. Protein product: CASNPQGAGLTYEQYF.

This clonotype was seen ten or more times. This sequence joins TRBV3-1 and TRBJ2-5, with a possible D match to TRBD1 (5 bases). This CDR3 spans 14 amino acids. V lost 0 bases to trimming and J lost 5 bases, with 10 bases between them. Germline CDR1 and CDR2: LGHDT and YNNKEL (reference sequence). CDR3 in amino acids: CASSQDPQVETQYF. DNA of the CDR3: TGTGCCAGCAGCCAAGACCCACAGGTGGAGACCCAGTACTTC.

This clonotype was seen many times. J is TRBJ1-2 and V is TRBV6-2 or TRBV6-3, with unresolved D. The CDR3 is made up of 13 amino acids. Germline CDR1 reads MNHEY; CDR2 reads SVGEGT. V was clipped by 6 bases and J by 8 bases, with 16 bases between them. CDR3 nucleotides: TGTGCCAGCAGCGACTTGGGGTTAGAGGGCTACACCTTC. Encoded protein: CASSDLGLEGYTF.

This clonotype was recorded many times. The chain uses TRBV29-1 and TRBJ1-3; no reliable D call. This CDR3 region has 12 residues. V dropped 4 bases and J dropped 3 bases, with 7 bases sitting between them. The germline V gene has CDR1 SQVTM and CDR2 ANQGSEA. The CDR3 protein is CSVVVFGNTIYF. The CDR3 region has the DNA TGCAGCGTTGTTGTGTTTGGAAACACCATATATTTT.

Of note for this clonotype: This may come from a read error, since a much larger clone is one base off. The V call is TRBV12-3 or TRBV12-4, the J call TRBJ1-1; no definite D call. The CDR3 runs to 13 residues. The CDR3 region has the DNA TGTACCAGCAGTTCGGGGTTGAGAACTGAAGCTTTCTTT. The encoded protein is CTSSSGLRTEAFF.

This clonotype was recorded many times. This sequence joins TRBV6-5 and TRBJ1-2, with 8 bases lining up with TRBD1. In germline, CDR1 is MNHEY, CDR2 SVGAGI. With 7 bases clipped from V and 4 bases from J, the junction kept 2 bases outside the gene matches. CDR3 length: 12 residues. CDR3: CASTDRVYGYTF. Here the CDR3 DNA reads TGTGCCAGCACGGACAGGGTCTATGGCTACACCTTC.

The CDR3 protein is CASSFNPGEQYF. CDR3 nucleotide sequence: TGCGCCAGCAGCTTCAACCCTGGGGAGCAGTACTTC. The rearrangement uses TRBV5-1 and TRBJ2-7, with D uncertain. Germline assignment: CDR1 SGHRS and CDR2 YFSETQ. This CDR3 has 12 residues. The ends were cut back, 2 bases at V and 7 bases at J, with 10 bases in the middle.

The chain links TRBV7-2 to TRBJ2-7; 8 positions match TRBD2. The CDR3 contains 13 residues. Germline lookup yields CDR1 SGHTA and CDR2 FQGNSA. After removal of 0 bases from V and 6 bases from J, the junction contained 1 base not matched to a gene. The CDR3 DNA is TGTGCCAGCAGCTTAGCAGGGACTAGCGAGCAGTACTTC. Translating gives CASSLAGTSEQYF.

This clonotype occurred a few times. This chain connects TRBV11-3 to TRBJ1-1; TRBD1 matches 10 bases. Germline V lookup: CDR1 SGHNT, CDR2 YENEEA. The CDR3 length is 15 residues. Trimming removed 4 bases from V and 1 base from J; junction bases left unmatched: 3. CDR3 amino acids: CASSSGQGENTEAFF. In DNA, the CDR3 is TGTGCCAGCAGCTCAGGACAGGGGGAGAACACTGAAGCTTTCTTT.

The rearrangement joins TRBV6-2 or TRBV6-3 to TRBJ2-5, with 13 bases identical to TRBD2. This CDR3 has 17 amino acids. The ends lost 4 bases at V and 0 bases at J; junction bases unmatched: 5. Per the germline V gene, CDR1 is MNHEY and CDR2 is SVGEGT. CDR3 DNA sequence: TGTGCCAGCAGTTCACTAGCGGGGGGGCTAAACCAAGAGACCCAGTACTTC. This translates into CASSSLAGGLNQETQYF.

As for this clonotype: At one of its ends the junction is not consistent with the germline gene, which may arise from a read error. The CDR3 loop is CASSSRTADPSF. The CDR3 DNA reads as TGTGCCAGCAGTTCGAGGACTGCCGACCCTTCCTTC. The V call is TRBV6-5, the J call TRBJ1-2; D is undetermined. This CDR3 comprises 12 residues. Per the germline V gene, CDR1 is MNHEY and CDR2 is SVGAGI.

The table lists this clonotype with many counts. This chain's CDR3 is CASSQDPGNYGYTF. The DNA of the CDR3 is TGTGCCAGCAGCCAAGATCCAGGAAACTATGGCTACACCTTC. The chain is built from TRBV3-1 and TRBJ1-2, with no clear D. CDR1 is LGHDT and CDR2 is YNNKEL in the germline V gene (reference sequence). The V gene lost 0 bases and the J gene lost 2 bases, with 7 bases spanning the gap. The CDR3 spans 14 residues.